This T cell receptor beta chain was recorded in a study of T-cell memory formation after mild COVID-19. Concerning this clonotype: The antigen remains unidentified.

Study outcomes and limitations: Shrinking CD4+ clones were chiefly CM and EM; CD8+ ones were chiefly EMRA.

A single record per CDR3 protein comes from TCRdb applying MiXCR to the 5' RACE reads. The sample lists 350,000 to 400,000 distinct CDR3 sequences, around 15% occurring once. The source material was PBMCs or a T cell subset sorted from them (not recorded which). The origin of this receptor is a man aged 18 to 35 who had mild COVID-19 (a few samples of this study predate the infection). Cell type and time point are not known.

CDR3 sequence reads: CSAIPGYGYTF. In DNA form, the CDR3 reads TGCAGTGCGATACCAGGGTACGGCTACACCTTC. V usage is TRBV20-1 and J usage is TRBJ1-2; TRBD1 is a possible D gene (5 bases). Trimming removed 6 bases from V and 8 bases from J, with 13 bases in between. The CDR3 spans 11 residues. Germline loops: CDR1 DFQATT, CDR2 SNEGSKA (reference sequence).